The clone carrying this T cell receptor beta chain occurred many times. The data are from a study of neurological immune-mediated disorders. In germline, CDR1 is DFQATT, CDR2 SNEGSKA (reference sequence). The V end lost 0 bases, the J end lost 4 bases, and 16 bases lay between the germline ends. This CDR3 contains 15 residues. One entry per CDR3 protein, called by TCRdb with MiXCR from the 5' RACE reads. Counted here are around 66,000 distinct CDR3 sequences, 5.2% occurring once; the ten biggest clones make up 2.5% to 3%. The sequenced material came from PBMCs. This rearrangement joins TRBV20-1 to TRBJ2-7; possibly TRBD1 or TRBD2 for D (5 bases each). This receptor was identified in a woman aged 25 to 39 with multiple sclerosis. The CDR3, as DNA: TGCAGTGCTAGAGATTTCGGGACCCAGATTTACGAGCAGTACTTC. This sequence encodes CSARDFGTQIYEQYF.